The sequence of this T cell receptor (beta chain) was determined in a study of T cells in Graves' hyperthyroidism and ophthalmopathy. Amplification yielded TCR beta CDR3 regions, with RNA transcripts as the source. The TCR CDR3 first-round RT-PCR relied on the HTBI primer set. TCRdb re-called the multiplex PCR reads through MiXCR, storing one row per CDR3 protein. The repertoire holds hundreds of thousands of distinct CDR3 sequences, with under 25% as singletons. This clonotype was counted between two and nine times. CDR3 size: 17 residues. The V gene lost 1 base and the J gene lost 2 bases, with 16 bases spanning the gap. Germline lookup yields CDR1 LGHNA and CDR2 YSLEER.

Sequencing used blood. The chain carries TRBV4-3 and TRBJ2-3; possibly TRBD2 for D (5 bases). This clonotype originated in a man aged 30 to 45 with Graves' ophthalmopathy. CDR3 coding DNA: TGCGCCAGCAGCCAAGTGAAGTTAGCGAGGTCCACAGATACGCAGTATTTT. It is translated as CASSQVKLARSTDTQYF.